A selection of T cell receptor beta chains follows, all from one sample in a study of blood T cells in healthy people across ages. MiXCR was run by TCRdb on the 5' RACE reads, yielding one entry per CDR3 protein. The sample includes about 1.5 million distinct CDR3 sequences, roughly 43% seen only once; the top ten take 4%. The sample was blood. All receptors derive from a woman aged 18 to 35 in good health. Both conserved end residues are part of each CDR3. The D gene is left open where the match is weak. The listing skips clone size in some rows; elsewhere it reads once, few, many or a size class.

CASSFPSGRNEQFF TGTGCCAGCAGCTTTCCTAGCGGGAGGAATGAGCAGTTCTTC TRBD2 many TRBJ2-1 TRBV11-2
CASSIDRRGYTF TGTGCCAGCAGTATTGACAGACGGGGCTACACCTTC . few TRBJ1-2 TRBV12-3/TRBV12-4
CASSGVGSGNTIYF TGTGCCAGCAGTGGGGTTGGCTCTGGAAACACCATATATTTT . . TRBJ1-3 TRBV2
CASSLVGQAFNEKLFF TGTGCCAGCAGCTTAGTAGGGCAGGCCTTTAATGAAAAACTGTTTTTT . few TRBJ1-4 TRBV7-2
CATSRGGEVQPQHF TGTGCCACCAGCAGAGGGGGGGAGGTTCAGCCCCAGCATTTT . few TRBJ1-5 TRBV15
CASSELGGGQPQHF TGTGCCAGCAGTGAATTGGGGGGTGGTCAGCCCCAGCATTTT . few TRBJ1-5 TRBV25-1
CASSTPGLISETTRDEQYF TGTGCCAGCAGCACCCCGGGACTCATTTCAGAGACCACACGCGATGAGCAGTACTTC . . TRBJ2-7 TRBV6-1
CSARTGQGYSNQPQHF TGCAGTGCCCGAACGGGACAGGGTTATAGCAATCAGCCCCAGCATTTT TRBD1 . TRBJ1-5 TRBV20-1
CASSLTRRQGDTQYF TGTGCCAGCAGCTTAACCCGAAGACAGGGGGATACGCAGTATTTT TRBD1 . TRBJ2-3 TRBV7-2
CSGEFNYGYTF TGCAGCGGTGAATTTAACTATGGCTACACCTTC . . TRBJ1-2 TRBV29-1
CASSLWGAETYNEQFF TGTGCCAGCAGTTTATGGGGGGCGGAAACCTACAACGAGCAGTTCTTC . . TRBJ2-1 TRBV28
CASSPSGQLSETQFF TGTGCCAGCAGTCCCTCGGGACAGTTGTCGGAGACCCAGTTCTTC TRBD1 few TRBJ2-1 TRBV28
CASSQAPGEQPQHF TGCGCCAGCAGCCAGGCCCCGGGGGAACAGCCCCAGCATTTT . . TRBJ1-5 TRBV4-1
CASMTGDGELSTDTQYF TGTGCCAGTATGACAGGGGACGGCGAACTGTCCACAGATACGCAGTATTTT TRBD1 . TRBJ2-3 TRBV27
CSARGIGSPLHF TGCAGTGCTCGCGGAATCGGATCACCCCTCCACTTT . . TRBJ1-6 TRBV20-1
CSARTGTVSYNEQFF TGCAGTGCTAGAACCGGGACGGTCTCCTACAATGAGCAGTTCTTC . . TRBJ2-1 TRBV20-1
CASSFATPPQHF TGTGCCAGCAGTTTTGCCACCCCACCCCAGCATTTT . . TRBJ1-5 TRBV12-3/TRBV12-4
CASSQPQGRVDQPQHF TGCGCCAGCAGCCAACCCCAGGGGCGAGTTGATCAGCCCCAGCATTTT . once TRBJ1-5 TRBV4-1
CASSLGSQTGELFF TGTGCCAGCAGCTTAGGGTCTCAGACCGGGGAGCTGTTTTTT . . TRBJ2-2 TRBV7-2
CSVWDQTSKTQYF TGCAGCGTTTGGGACCAGACTAGTAAGACCCAGTACTTC . few TRBJ2-5 TRBV29-1
CASSFGIFSYNEQFF TGTGCCAGCAGCTTTGGAATTTTCTCCTACAATGAGCAGTTCTTC . . TRBJ2-1 TRBV7-2
CSVQRDSNQPQHF TGCAGCGTGCAGCGCGATAGCAATCAGCCCCAGCATTTT . many TRBJ1-5 TRBV29-1
CASKEGLENQPQHF TGTGCCAGCAAGGAAGGACTGGAGAATCAGCCCCAGCATTTT . . TRBJ1-5 TRBV2
CASRGTGTGHYGYTF TGTGCCAGCAGGGGAACCGGGACAGGGCATTATGGCTACACCTTC TRBD1 . TRBJ1-2 TRBV12-3/TRBV12-4
CSASAQGSTGELFF TGCAGTGCTAGTGCTCAGGGGAGCACCGGGGAGCTGTTTTTT . . TRBJ2-2 TRBV20-1
CASSPSSSGVYEQYF TGCGCCAGCAGCCCTTCATCTAGCGGAGTCTACGAGCAGTACTTC TRBD2 few TRBJ2-7 TRBV4-3
CASSPRDRVHGYTF TGTGCCAGCAGTCCCCGTGACAGGGTCCATGGCTACACCTTC TRBD1 . TRBJ1-2 TRBV28
CASSTISPGDTQYF TGTGCCAGCAGCACGATCTCACCAGGGGATACGCAGTATTTT . . TRBJ2-3 TRBV5-6
CASSSGGTAIQETQYF TGTGCCAGCAGCTCAGGTGGGACTGCAATCCAAGAGACCCAGTACTTC . . TRBJ2-5 TRBV7-2
CASSQDSGNYEQYF TGTGCCAGCAGCCAAGACTCAGGGAACTACGAGCAGTACTTC . . TRBJ2-7 TRBV3-1
CASSYGQGAIGYTF TGTGCCAGCAGTTACGGACAGGGGGCGATTGGCTACACCTTC TRBD1 few TRBJ1-2 TRBV6-5
CASSVGWRRTEAFF TGTGCCAGCAGCGTAGGCTGGAGGCGGACTGAAGCTTTCTTT . . TRBJ1-1 TRBV9
CASSYSFQGLYEQYF TGTGCCAGCAGTTACTCGTTCCAGGGGCTCTACGAGCAGTACTTC . few TRBJ2-7 TRBV6-5
CSARRGGSLGTQYF TGCAGTGCTAGGCGAGGGGGCAGCCTGGGTACGCAGTATTTT TRBD1 . TRBJ2-3 TRBV20-1
CASNLQGTDEQYF TGTGCCAGCAATCTACAGGGTACCGACGAGCAGTACTTC . . TRBJ2-7 TRBV3-1